Listed below are T cell receptor beta chains from one sample, sequenced in a study of cytomegalovirus exposure and HLA in healthy donors. TCRdb's table, derived via immunoSEQ multiplex PCR, lists solely in-frame clones and lacks some. The sample shows roughly 150,000 clones, just under 80% of them seen only once. The material sequenced was PBMCs. Receptor source: a man younger than 35 in good health and CMV-seropositive. The CDR3 runs from the conserved cysteine through the conserved F or W. D genes are given only for firm matches. The size of a clone is reported for some rows only, either as once, few or many, or as a class for expanded clones.

CDR3 protein	CDR3 DNA	V gene	J gene	D gene	clone size
CASSEIGGPREETQYF	TGTGCCAGCAGTGAAATTGGGGGACCCCGGGAGGAGACCCAGTACTTC	TRBV25-1	TRBJ2-5	.	.
CASSLRTGGTSTDTQYF	TGTGCCAGCAGCCTCCGGACAGGGGGAACTAGCACAGATACGCAGTATTTT	TRBV5-4	TRBJ2-3	TRBD1	.
CASSSGYSYEQYF	TGTGCCAGCAGCTCAGGGTACTCCTACGAGCAGTACTTC	TRBV5-6	TRBJ2-7	.	.
CAWEPGTGDNEQFF	TGTGCCTGGGAACCCGGGACAGGAGATAATGAGCAGTTCTTC	TRBV30	TRBJ2-1	TRBD1	.
CAKRTGRDSNQPQHF	TGTGCCAAACGGACAGGGCGGGATAGCAATCAGCCCCAGCATTTT	TRBV19	TRBJ1-5	TRBD1	.
CASSRRLDEDTQYF	TGTGCCAGCAGCCGACGACTAGATGAAGATACGCAGTATTTT	TRBV13	TRBJ2-3	.	.
CASSWDKTPYEQYF	TGTGCCAGCAGCTGGGACAAAACCCCCTACGAGCAGTACTTC	TRBV11-2	TRBJ2-7	.	few
CASSWAESSNTGELFF	TGTGCCAGCTCATGGGCCGAAAGTTCAAACACCGGGGAGCTGTTTTTT	TRBV18	TRBJ2-2	.	.
CASSDLGGAFGNEQFF	TGTGCCAGCAGTGACCTAGGGGGGGCCTTCGGGAATGAGCAGTTCTTC	TRBV2	TRBJ2-1	.	.
CASSPPASGGAREQFF	TGTGCCAGCTCACCACCGGCTAGTGGGGGGGCCAGGGAGCAGTTCTTC	TRBV18	TRBJ2-1	.	.
CASSPTGLYQETQYF	TGTGCCAGCTCACCAACTGGACTATATCAAGAGACCCAGTACTTC	TRBV18	TRBJ2-5	.	.
CAWSVRAGQPQHF	TGTGCCTGGAGTGTACGAGCGGGTCAGCCCCAGCATTTT	TRBV30	TRBJ1-5	.	.
CASSPGGGRTATNEKLFF	TGTGCCAGCAGCCCCGGAGGAGGCAGGACCGCAACTAATGAAAAACTGTTTTTT	TRBV5-5	TRBJ1-4	.	few
CASSLTGVVGEQYF	TGTGCCAGCAGCTTAACAGGGGTGGTAGGCGAGCAGTACTTC	TRBV7-9	TRBJ2-7	TRBD1	.
CASRPTSFNEQFF	TGTGCCAGCAGACCGACTAGTTTCAATGAGCAGTTCTTC	TRBV6-1	TRBJ2-1	.	.
CASSGLSTDTQYF	TGTGCCAGCAGCGGACTCAGCACAGATACGCAGTATTTT	TRBV5-4	TRBJ2-3	.	.
CASSDRDTYYEQYF	TGTGCCAGCAGTGACCGGGACACCTACTACGAGCAGTACTTC	TRBV27	TRBJ2-7	.	.
CASSLGGSTDTQYF	TGCGCCAGCAGCCTCGGGGGAAGCACAGATACGCAGTATTTT	TRBV5-1	TRBJ2-3	.	.
CSVLASGSSSYEQYF	TGCAGCGTCCTTGCTAGCGGGAGTTCCTCCTACGAGCAGTACTTC	TRBV29-1	TRBJ2-7	TRBD2	.
CASSLGGPSGYNEQFF	TGTGCCAGCAGCTTAGGAGGGCCTAGCGGGTACAATGAGCAGTTCTTC	TRBV7-6	TRBJ2-1	TRBD2	.
CASSQGILDRPGTQYF	TGTGCCAGCTCGCAGGGGATACTCGACAGGCCCGGCACGCAGTATTTT	TRBV18	TRBJ2-3	.	.
CASSRTGAGANVLTF	TGTGCCAGCAGTCGAACAGGGGCTGGGGCCAACGTCCTGACTTTC	TRBV2	TRBJ2-6	TRBD1	.
CASSVGYRDTNYGYTF	TGTGCCAGCAGCGTAGGCTACAGAGACACTAACTATGGCTACACCTTC	TRBV9	TRBJ1-2	.	.
CAWSVLLNTEAFF	TGTGCCTGGAGTGTACTATTGAACACTGAAGCTTTCTTT	TRBV30	TRBJ1-1	.	.
CASSPLGQGSREQYF	TGTGCCAGCAGTCCCCTGGGACAGGGGTCTCGCGAGCAGTACTTC	TRBV27	TRBJ2-7	TRBD1	.
CASASGTGSWEQYF	TGTGCCAGCGCCTCCGGGACAGGTTCTTGGGAGCAGTACTTC	TRBV7-2	TRBJ2-7	TRBD1	.
CASSGAARNSNQPQHF	TGTGCCAGCAGTGGGGCAGCCAGAAATAGCAATCAGCCCCAGCATTTT	TRBV6-1	TRBJ1-5	.	.
CASSLVTGAPDTQYF	TGTGCCAGCAGCTTAGTTACAGGGGCCCCAGATACGCAGTATTTT	TRBV7-6	TRBJ2-3	TRBD1	.
CASSPQGVNEQYF	TGTGCCAGCTCACCACAGGGGGTAAACGAGCAGTACTTC	TRBV18	TRBJ2-7	.	.
CASSEAGGNTEAFF	TGTGCCAGCAGTGAGGCAGGAGGGAACACTGAAGCTTTCTTT	TRBV25-1	TRBJ1-1	.	.
CASSFQANTEAFF	TGTGCCAGCAGTTTTCAGGCGAACACTGAAGCTTTCTTT	TRBV7-9	TRBJ1-1	.	.
CASSADGGTSGSNEQFF	TGTGCCAGCAGTGCTGATGGTGGGACTAGCGGGAGTAATGAGCAGTTCTTC	TRBV28	TRBJ2-1	TRBD2	.
CASSGSGSSYEQYF	TGTGCCAGCAGCGGTTCGGGGAGCTCCTACGAGCAGTACTTC	TRBV9	TRBJ2-7	.	.
CASSKQGLVNTEAFF	TGTGCCAGCAGCAAACAGGGGCTTGTGAACACTGAAGCTTTCTTT	TRBV7-3	TRBJ1-1	TRBD1	.
CASSNSRGLNEQYF	TGTGCCAGCAGTAACTCCAGGGGCCTGAACGAGCAGTACTTC	TRBV28	TRBJ2-7	.	.
CASSPGLWGTIYF	TGTGCCAGTAGTCCGGGATTATGGGGCACCATATATTTT	TRBV19	TRBJ1-3	.	.
CASSLWAGERFVLNEQFF	TGTGCCAGCAGCTTATGGGCGGGAGAGAGGTTTGTATTGAATGAGCAGTTCTTC	TRBV7-8	TRBJ2-1	TRBD2	.
CASSLNSVPYEQYF	TGTGCCAGCAGCTTAAACAGTGTTCCCTACGAGCAGTACTTC	TRBV7-6	TRBJ2-7	.	.
CASSASGGSYEQYF	TGTGCCAGTAGTGCGTCAGGGGGGTCCTACGAGCAGTACTTC	TRBV19	TRBJ2-7	.	few
CASSYPGQGNEQYF	TGTGCCAGCAGTTACCCCGGACAGGGTAACGAGCAGTACTTC	TRBV6-6	TRBJ2-7	TRBD1	.
CASSSTFRGNTEAFF	TGTGCCAGCAGCTCGACATTCAGGGGGAACACTGAAGCTTTCTTT	TRBV7-8	TRBJ1-1	.	.
CASSGRQGAGEKLFF	TGCGCCAGCAGCGGCCGACAGGGGGCCGGTGAAAAACTGTTTTTT	TRBV5-1	TRBJ1-4	TRBD1	.
CASGYSGGRETQYF	TGTGCTAGTGGTTATTCCGGGGGGAGGGAGACCCAGTACTTC	TRBV12-5	TRBJ2-5	TRBD2	.
CARSFGKAGGRDTQYF	TGTGCCAGAAGCTTTGGAAAAGCGGGAGGGCGAGATACGCAGTATTTT	TRBV7-5	TRBJ2-3	.	.
CASSTRDRMNEQYF	TGTGCCAGCAGTACCCGGGACAGGATGAACGAGCAGTACTTC	TRBV6-5	TRBJ2-7	TRBD1	few
CASNSGLARLSDTQYF	TGTGCCAGTAATTCCGGGCTAGCCAGACTCTCAGATACGCAGTATTTT	TRBV19	TRBJ2-3	.	.
CASRTSGTGWETQYF	TGCGCCAGCAGGACTAGCGGGACGGGGTGGGAGACCCAGTACTTC	TRBV5-1	TRBJ2-5	TRBD2	.
CASSFYQLRGRAEAFF	TGTGCCAGCAGCTTTTATCAATTGCGGGGGCGGGCTGAAGCTTTCTTT	TRBV7-8	TRBJ1-1	.	once
CASRKLAGSNQPQHF	TGTGCCAGCAGGAAGTTGGCGGGTAGCAATCAGCCCCAGCATTTT	TRBV27	TRBJ1-5	.	once